This T cell receptor (beta chain) was found in a study of beta chain features in type 1 diabetes. As for the study in general: The patients were much like the healthy donors in age, gender and cell yields.

The entirety of the isolated RNA underwent reverse transcription, so expressed TCRB transcripts were sequenced. Only in-frame clones appear in the TCRdb table, and some are missing; sequencing was by immunoSEQ multiplex PCR. The repertoire consists of 300,000 to 350,000 clones, with approximately 8.2% occurring once and the leading ten covering more than 0.4%. There was one heparinised blood draw per donor, averaging around 100 mL. Researchers reported sorting CD4+ naive, central memory, regulatory and stem cell-like memory cells via CD45RO/CCR7/CD25/CD127/CD95/CD27. In its sample, this clone was seen a few times. What it binds is not known. This CDR3 has 15 residues. Germline loops: CDR1 MDHEN, CDR2 SYDVKM. Trimming stripped 7 bases from V and 5 bases from J, with 18 bases between. Study-wide results and caveats: Sampled from patients, naive, central memory and Treg TCRB repertoires appeared more similar than those sampled from healthy donors.

This chain joins TRBV28 and TRBJ2-1, with D tentatively TRBD2 (5 bases). The TCR was taken from a woman aged 18-29 years in good health. The sequencing sample was made of central memory CD4+ T cells from blood. In DNA, the CDR3 is TGTGCCAGCATGGGATTGGGTTCGGGAAACAATGAGCAGTTCTTC. Translation gives CASMGLGSGNNEQFF.